The clone carrying this TCR beta chain was observed many times. As yet, its antigen is unknown. The template was RNA from unsorted bulk tissue. Three rounds of nested PCR, following a modified ARM-PCR protocol, produced the TCRbeta library. TCRdb reprocessed the multiplex PCR reads via MiXCR and lists one record per CDR3 protein. This sample yields roughly 70,000 distinct CDR3 sequences, of which less than 80% are seen a single time; 28% belongs to the top ten. V shed 7 bases, J shed 8 bases, and the junction held 4 bases outside the gene matches. This CDR3 contains 12 residues. CDR1 and CDR2 from the germline V gene are MDHEN and SYDVKM. The sample belongs to a study of tumor and adjacent non-tumor tissue in lung cancer. Study overall: Stage I to III disease affected about ten men and 5 women aged roughly 31 to 76.

Study-wide points: Higher tumor TCR diversity was associated with shorter survival. TCR diversity was significantly greater in tumor than normal lung tissue.

This sequence joins TRBV28 and TRBJ1-4, with 7 nucleotides matching TRBD1. The sequence was collected from a man aged 55-75 years with non-small cell lung cancer. Material for sequencing was lung tumor tissue. The CDR3 DNA reads as TGTGCCAGCACGGCAGGGGGAGAAAAACTGTTTTTT. This sequence encodes CASTAGGEKLFF.